These T cell receptor beta chains were read from a single sample in a study of spatial heterogeneity in lung cancer. MiXCR, run by TCRdb on the 5' RACE reads, gives a single entry per CDR3 protein. The data hold about 45,000 distinct CDR3 sequences, with 10% to 15% observed a single time. The specimen was PBMCs, collected at surgery. The receptors shown here come from a female donor with early-stage non-small cell lung cancer. Both conserved end residues are part of each CDR3. A D gene is named only where the DNA matches it firmly. Rows may omit the clone size; those that give it use once, few, many or a size class.

TRBJ1-6 NA TRBV19 few TGTGCCAGTAGTATCAACAGGTCAAATTCACCCCTCCACTTT CASSINRSNSPLHF
TRBJ2-1 NA TRBV12-3/TRBV12-4 many TGTGCCAGCAGTTTAGAGGGGATAGGGGGCGGGGGAGTGGAGAATGAGCAGTTCTTC CASSLEGIGGGGVENEQFF
TRBJ1-1 NA TRBV7-9 NA TGTGCCAGCACCCAAGGGGGTCTTAACACTGAAGCTTTCTTT CASTQGGLNTEAFF
TRBJ2-6 NA TRBV9 few TGTGCCAGCAGCGTGGACAGCCCTATCTCTGGGGCCAACGTCCTGACTTTC CASSVDSPISGANVLTF
TRBJ1-6 NA TRBV6-4 NA TGTGCCAGCAGTGACGGCTCTTCACCCCTCCACTTT CASSDGSSPLHF
TRBJ1-1 TRBD1 TRBV12-3/TRBV12-4 many TGTGCCAGCAGTCCAGGGACAGGGAGGGCCACTGAAGCTTTCTTT CASSPGTGRATEAFF
TRBJ2-7 NA TRBV30 NA TGTGCCTGGAGTGTACTACGCAGCTACGAGCAGTACTTC CAWSVLRSYEQYF
TRBJ2-2 TRBD2 TRBV5-1 once TGCGCCAGCAGCTTGGATGGTACGGGGGGGTACACCGGGGAGCTGTTTTTT CASSLDGTGGYTGELFF
TRBJ2-1 TRBD1 TRBV5-1 few TGCGCCAGCAGCTCTAAGACAGGGGCCTACAATGAGCAGTTCTTC CASSSKTGAYNEQFF
TRBJ1-1 NA TRBV19 NA TGTGCCAGTAGCCCCCGGACACCGAACACTGAAGCTTTCTTT CASSPRTPNTEAFF
TRBJ2-3 NA TRBV12-3/TRBV12-4 NA TGTGCCAGCAGTTCGGGGGGCGGTACGCAGTATTTT CASSSGGGTQYF
TRBJ2-1 NA TRBV11-3 many TGTGCCAGCAGCTGGTTAGAGGATGAGCAGTTCTTC CASSWLEDEQFF
TRBJ1-5 TRBD1 TRBV12-5 NA TGTGCTAGTGGTTCAACAGGGGTTCAGCCCCAGCATTTT CASGSTGVQPQHF
TRBJ1-5 NA TRBV20-1 many TGCAGTGCTAGTCGCGGCGCAGCTACGGATCAGCCCCAGCATTTT CSASRGAATDQPQHF
TRBJ2-7 TRBD1 TRBV3-1 few TGTGCCAGCGGATCGTTTGGACAGGGGGCGGACGAGCAGTACTTC CASGSFGQGADEQYF
TRBJ1-6 NA TRBV14 NA TGTGCCAGCAGCCAAGGGAACAGGCGGAGCTCCTATAATTCACCCCTCCACTTT CASSQGNRRSSYNSPLHF
TRBJ2-7 TRBD1 TRBV12-3/TRBV12-4 many TGTGCCAGCAGTCTCGGGACAGGGGGCGCGAATCTCTACGAGCAGTACTTC CASSLGTGGANLYEQYF
TRBJ1-1 NA TRBV7-8 many TGTGCCAGCAGCTTACAGGGTTCCACTGAAGCTTTCTTT CASSLQGSTEAFF
TRBJ1-2 TRBD1 TRBV9 many TGTGCCAGCAGCGTAGCGGCACAGGGGTATGGCTACACCTTC CASSVAAQGYGYTF
TRBJ2-2 TRBD1 TRBV6-5 few TGTGCCAGCAAACTGGACAGGGCCCGTCGGGAGCTGTTTTTT CASKLDRARRELFF
TRBJ1-1 NA TRBV4-3 NA TGCGCCAGCAGGAGGTCTCTCGGGACAACGAACACTGAAGCTTTCTTT CASRRSLGTTNTEAFF
TRBJ2-2 NA TRBV12-3/TRBV12-4 NA TGTGCCAGCAGTTTTACACAGGGGAGGGGGGAGCTGTTTTTT CASSFTQGRGELFF
TRBJ2-2 NA TRBV10-3 many TGTGCCGTCTCAGGCCCCAACACCGGGGAGCTGTTTTTT CAVSGPNTGELFF
TRBJ2-7 TRBD1 TRBV7-9 many TGTGCCAGCAGCACGCTCCCAGACAGGGGATCCTACGAGCAGTACTTC CASSTLPDRGSYEQYF
TRBJ2-5 NA TRBV7-9 many TGTGCCAGCAGCCGAACCGGTATGGAGACCCAGTACTTC CASSRTGMETQYF
TRBJ2-1 TRBD2 TRBV7-9 few TGTGCCAGCAGCTTAGCAGGGGGACTAGTTTACAATGAGCAGTTCTTC CASSLAGGLVYNEQFF
TRBJ2-7 NA TRBV14 NA TGTGCCAGCAGCCAAGCTGGCGCGTCCTACGAGCAGTACTTC CASSQAGASYEQYF
TRBJ1-4 NA TRBV5-1 few TGCGCCAGCAGCTTGGGCAGGGGCGATGAAAAACTGTTTTTT CASSLGRGDEKLFF
TRBJ1-3 NA TRBV12-1 NA TGTGCCAGCAGCACCCGGGACAGAATTGCTGGAAACACCATATATTTT CASSTRDRIAGNTIYF
TRBJ1-4 NA TRBV7-6 few TGTGCCAGCAGCTTAATGGGCGGTGAAAATGAAAAACTGTTTTTT CASSLMGGENEKLFF
TRBJ1-1 NA TRBV7-2 few TGTGCCAGCAGCTTAAACGTGAACACTGAAGCTTTCTTT CASSLNVNTEAFF
TRBJ1-4 TRBD1 TRBV6-2/TRBV6-3 medium-sized TGTGCCAGCACCCGACAAGGGGGCGGAAAACTGTTTTTT CASTRQGGGKLFF
TRBJ2-6 TRBD1 TRBV12-3/TRBV12-4 few TGTGCCAGCAGTGGGACAGGGTGGGGGGCCAACGTCCTGACTTTC CASSGTGWGANVLTF
TRBJ2-5 TRBD2 TRBV27 few TGTGCCAGCAGTTTAGCGGGGGGCCCTTCGGAGACCCAGTACTTC CASSLAGGPSETQYF
TRBJ2-1 NA TRBV19 few TGTGCCAGTAGTACGGAGCTGACATCCTACAATGAGCAGTTCTTC CASSTELTSYNEQFF
TRBJ1-1 NA TRBV19 many TGTGCCAGTAGCTCGGGGGGGGGATGGACTGAAGCTTTCTTT CASSSGGGWTEAFF